A single sample gave rise to the 28 T cell receptor beta chains below, sequenced in a study of blood T cells in healthy people across ages. A sample-barcoded 5' primer and a J-beta primer mix were used in a second PCR of roughly 6 to 11 cycles. TCRdb independently ran MiXCR on the 5' RACE reads; one entry per CDR3 protein. The table has 800,000 or so distinct CDR3 sequences, 25% seen once; the top ten hold more than 3%. These data were also reused for a study on T cells of mothers and their children.

Sequencing was carried out using blood. The receptors come from a boy younger than 18 in good health.

V is TRBV9 and J is TRBJ2-3; TRBD1 matches at 8 bases. Looked up from germline, CDR1 is SGDLS and CDR2 is YYNGEE. V shed 6 bases and J 4 bases; nucleotides not matched to a gene: 4. The CDR3 covers 13 residues. The CDR3 reads CASTDRASDTQYF. The DNA for the CDR3 is TGTGCCAGCACGGACAGGGCCTCAGATACGCAGTATTTT.

This clonotype was seen only a few times. The chain recombines TRBV4-1 with TRBJ1-1, with TRBD1 matching over 7 bases. Germline V CDR1 and CDR2: MGHRA, YSYEKL. CDR3 size: 14 residues. The ends lost 0 bases at V and 6 bases at J; junction bases unmatched: 4. Here the CDR3 DNA reads TGCGCCAGCAGCCAAGACGTAGGGGGCCCTGAAGCTTTCTTT. Protein sequence: CASSQDVGGPEAFF.

The rearrangement links TRBV7-9 to TRBJ2-7; D is undetermined. CDR3 length equals 14 residues. The V end lost 4 bases, the J end lost 0 bases, and 10 bases lay between the germline ends. Looked up from germline, CDR1 is SEHNR and CDR2 is FQNEAQ (reference sequence). The CDR3: CASSSGSGSYEQYF. In nucleotides, the CDR3 is TGTGCCAGCAGCTCCGGGTCAGGCTCCTACGAGCAGTACTTC.

The chain links TRBV7-2 to TRBJ1-2; possibly TRBD1 for D (5 bases). The CDR3 spans 16 residues. With 5 bases removed from V and 2 bases from J, the gap between germline ends came to 18 bases. Germline CDR1 is SGHTA and CDR2 is FQGNSA. The CDR3: CASSPGGPTRNYGYTF. CDR3 nucleotides: TGTGCCAGCAGCCCGGGGGGACCGACAAGGAACTATGGCTACACCTTC.

This clonotype was seen a few times. V usage is TRBV7-9 and J usage is TRBJ2-7; tentative D call: TRBD1 (6 bases). The germline CDR1 and CDR2 sequences are SEHNR and FQNEAQ (reference sequence). The CDR3 covers 15 residues. V was cut by 5 bases and J by 2 bases, with 16 bases left in between. CDR3 residues: CASSVTGQLTYEQYF. The CDR3 DNA follows: TGTGCCAGCAGCGTTACGGGACAACTAACCTACGAGCAGTACTTC. Based on the CDR3 plus reference TRBV7-9 and TRBJ2-7, the full variable domain is DTGVSQNPRHKITKRGQNVTFRCDPISEHNRLYWYRQTLGQGPEFLTYFQNEAQLEKSRLLSDRFSAERPKGSFSTLEIQRTEQGDSAMYLCASSVTGQLTYEQYFGPGTRLTVT.

This clonotype was seen a few times. The chain carries TRBV29-1 and TRBJ2-5; 9 nucleotides align to TRBD1. J was trimmed by 5 bases and V by 3 bases; bases with no gene match: 4. Per germline, CDR1 SQVTM and CDR2 ANQGSEA. The CDR3 is made up of 13 amino acids. CDR3 in amino acids: CSVENRGHETQYF. The CDR3 nucleotides are TGCAGCGTTGAGAACAGGGGGCATGAGACCCAGTACTTC.

V usage is TRBV28 and J usage is TRBJ2-7; 9 bases fit TRBD1. The CDR3 spans 16 residues. After removal of 3 bases from V and 0 bases from J, the junction contained 6 bases not matched to a gene. The germline CDR1 and CDR2 sequences are MDHEN and SYDVKM. CDR3 sequence reads: CASSFAATGGSYEQYF. CDR3 sequence (DNA): TGTGCCAGCAGTTTCGCTGCGACAGGGGGCTCCTACGAGCAGTACTTC.

This rearrangement joins TRBV12-3 or TRBV12-4 to TRBJ1-4, with a possible D match to TRBD1 (6 bases). The CDR3 is 14 residues long. The V gene lost 7 bases and the J gene lost 8 bases, with 17 bases spanning the gap. CDR3 DNA: TGTGCCAGCACCCCTGCCCAAGGGGGAGAAAAACTGTTTTTT. Amino acid sequence: CASTPAQGGEKLFF.

This clonotype has more than one count but fewer than ten. The chain couples TRBV20-1 to TRBJ2-3, with TRBD1 identical over 9 bases. V shed 5 bases, J shed 2 bases, and the junction held 8 bases outside the gene matches. The CDR3 covers 15 residues. The germline V gene encodes CDR1 DFQATT and CDR2 SNEGSKA (reference sequence). DNA for the CDR3: TGCAGTGCTTCTTCCGACAGGGGGTACACAGATACGCAGTATTTT. Translation gives CSASSDRGYTDTQYF.

The count of this clonotype is one. This chain uses TRBV9 with TRBJ2-1; TRBD2 matches 15 bases. The germline V gene encodes CDR1 SGDLS and CDR2 YYNGEE. This CDR3 has 19 residues. V gave up 3 bases and J gave up 8 bases; unmatched junction bases: 15. The CDR3 loop reads CASSAGGLAGGSGGDEQFF. The CDR3 region has the DNA TGTGCCAGCAGCGCCGGGGGACTAGCGGGAGGATCAGGAGGGGATGAGCAGTTCTTC.

The table lists this clonotype with many counts. The CDR3 DNA reads as TGTGCCAGCAGCCTTACCAGGGGTAGGCCTTATGGCTACACCTTC. Amino acids: CASSLTRGRPYGYTF. This sequence joins TRBV21-1 and TRBJ1-2; the listed D gene, TRBD1, was not tested against the DNA. TRBV21-1 is shown as a pseudogene. The CDR3 has 15 residues.

This clonotype has more than one count but fewer than ten. The chain links TRBV10-3 to TRBJ1-5, with TRBD1 as a possible D gene (5 bases). In germline, CDR1 is ENHRY, CDR2 SYGVKD. Trimming removed 6 bases at V and 1 base at J, with 10 bases between. CDR3 length equals 14 residues. The CDR3: CAISQGRSNQPQHF. In nucleotides, the CDR3 is TGTGCCATCAGCCAGGGTCGGAGCAATCAGCCCCAGCATTTT.

This clonotype occurred a few times. J is TRBJ2-7 and V is TRBV28, with D possibly being TRBD2 (6 bases). V was shortened by 2 bases and J by 2 bases, with 16 bases between the two germline ends. The V gene's germline CDR1 is MDHEN and CDR2 SYDVKM. This CDR3 comprises 16 residues. CDR3 nucleotides: TGTGCCAGCAGTTTACTAACTGACGGGGGACCCTACGAGCAGTACTTC. Residues: CASSLLTDGGPYEQYF.

The V call is TRBV20-1, the J call TRBJ2-7; 7 nucleotides align to TRBD2. With 5 bases clipped from V and 1 base from J, the junction kept 2 bases outside the gene matches. The CDR3 consists of 12 residues. CDR1 is DFQATT and CDR2 is SNEGSKA in the germline V gene (reference sequence). The CDR3 nucleotides read TGCAGTGCTGGGACTACGTCCTACGAGCAGTACTTC. Translating gives CSAGTTSYEQYF.

This clonotype was counted between two and nine times. The chain has TRBV20-1 and TRBJ2-3; no reliable D call. This CDR3 is 13 amino acids long. CDR1 DFQATT and CDR2 SNEGSKA come from the germline V gene (reference sequence). Trimming shortened V by 6 bases and J by 4 bases, and 14 bases separated the two germline ends. As DNA, the CDR3 is TGCAGTGCCCCGACCGCAGCCTCAGATACGCAGTATTTT. Translation: CSAPTAASDTQYF.

The chain is built from TRBV28 and TRBJ1-5; possibly TRBD1 for D (5 bases). The germline CDR1 and CDR2 sequences are MDHEN and SYDVKM. The CDR3 length is 15 residues. V shed 7 bases and J shed 5 bases, with 18 bases lying between them. The CDR3 DNA reads as TGTGCCAGCACCTCGGGAGGGGCGGATCATCAGCCCCAGCATTTT. It translates to CASTSGGADHQPQHF.

This clonotype was observed a few times. This chain uses TRBV28 with TRBJ1-2, with 8 nucleotides matching TRBD1. V shed 7 bases, J shed 8 bases, and the junction held 9 bases outside the gene matches. The CDR3 is 13 amino acids. The germline V gene encodes CDR1 MDHEN and CDR2 SYDVKM. The CDR3 sequence is CASNWQGAGGYTF. CDR3 DNA sequence: TGTGCCAGCAACTGGCAGGGGGCAGGGGGCTACACCTTC.

This clonotype was counted between two and nine times. J is TRBJ2-7 and V is TRBV20-1; 7 nucleotides align to TRBD1. CDR1 and CDR2 from the germline V gene are DFQATT and SNEGSKA (reference sequence). Germline trimming cut 0 bases from V and 5 bases from J; bases unmatched to any gene: 7. This CDR3 comprises 14 residues. CDR3 DNA: TGCAGTGCTAGAGATTTGACAGGGTTCGACGAGCAGTACTTC. This codes for CSARDLTGFDEQYF.

This clonotype was observed a few times. This chain joins TRBV29-1 and TRBJ2-4; 7 nucleotides match TRBD2. The V segment lost 4 bases and the J segment 0 bases; nucleotides outside the gene matches: 9. Germline lookup yields CDR1 SQVTM and CDR2 ANQGSEA. CDR3 length equals 16 residues. The CDR3: CSVVIQGLLAKNIQYF. The CDR3 nucleotides read TGCAGCGTTGTCATCCAGGGACTACTAGCCAAAAACATTCAGTACTTC.

The chain couples TRBV13 to TRBJ2-4, with D possibly TRBD2 on 5 matching bases. The V gene's germline CDR1 is PRHDT and CDR2 FYEKMQ (reference sequence). The CDR3 runs to 18 residues. V lost 0 bases, J lost 0 bases, and 15 bases lay in between. The CDR3 DNA reads TGTGCCAGCAGCTTAGGGGGTGGGAGCCTCCAAGCCAAAAACATTCAGTACTTC. Translating gives CASSLGGGSLQAKNIQYF.

This clonotype has a handful of counts. The V call is TRBV19, the J call TRBJ2-5, with 8 bases lining up with TRBD1. Germline loops: CDR1 LNHDA, CDR2 SQIVND (reference sequence). The CDR3 has 14 residues. V lost 0 bases, J lost 5 bases, and 2 bases stayed unmatched. CDR3 coding DNA: TGTGCCAGTAGTATAGAGGGACAGGTGGAGACCCAGTACTTC. Encoded protein: CASSIEGQVETQYF. Full variable domain (rest looked up from reference TRBV19 and TRBJ2-5): DGGITQSPKYLFRKEGQNVTLSCEQNLNHDAMYWYRQDPGQGLRLIYYSQIVNDFQKGDIAEGYSVSREKKESFPLTVTSAQKNPTAFYLCASSIEGQVETQYFGPGTRLLVL.

This clonotype was observed a single time. The junction does not match germline at one end; this may be a read error. J is TRBJ2-5 and V is TRBV12-3 or TRBV12-4; 7 bases map to TRBD2. The CDR3 length is 12 residues. CDR3 DNA sequence: TGTGCCAGCAGTTTTCTGGGCGGGGGTACGTTCTTC. It is translated as CASSFLGGGTFF.

The V call is TRBV29-1, the J call TRBJ2-7, with D unclear. V was trimmed by 0 bases and J by 3 bases, leaving 12 bases between them. Germline CDR1 and CDR2: SQVTM and ANQGSEA. The CDR3 length is 14 residues. CDR3: CSVEDTANDYEQYF. CDR3 sequence (DNA): TGCAGCGTTGAAGATACAGCTAACGACTACGAGCAGTACTTC.

In this sample, this clonotype turned up a few times. The chain recombines TRBV20-1 with TRBJ2-5; 9 bases are shared with TRBD2. Germline values: CDR1 DFQATT, CDR2 SNEGSKA (reference sequence). With 5 bases clipped from V and 7 bases from J, the junction kept 8 bases outside the gene matches. This CDR3 comprises 13 residues. The CDR3 coding sequence is TGCAGTGCTGGCCCGGGACTAGCCGGGACCCAGTACTTC. Amino acids: CSAGPGLAGTQYF.

The CDR3 DNA follows: TGTGCCAGCAGCCAAGATCTGGGAGGGAACAATGAGCAGTTCTTC. Its protein is CASSQDLGGNNEQFF. The chain links TRBV3-1 to TRBJ2-1; 7 bases align to TRBD2. Trimming took 0 bases from V and 5 from J; bases not matched to a gene: 4. The CDR3 spans 15 residues. From germline, CDR1 is LGHDT and CDR2 YNNKEL (reference sequence).

V is TRBV5-5 and J is TRBJ1-4; D ambiguous. Germline CDR1 is SGHKS and CDR2 is YYEKEE (reference sequence). The CDR3 totals 13 residues. V was trimmed by 6 bases and J by 0 bases, leaving 6 bases between them. The CDR3 is CASTDPTNEKLFF. The CDR3 DNA reads as TGTGCCAGCACCGATCCAACTAATGAAAAACTGTTTTTT.

This chain joins TRBV4-3 and TRBJ2-1; D remains ambiguous. CDR1 and CDR2 from the germline V gene are LGHNA and YSLEER. The CDR3 totals 14 residues. V shed 4 bases and J shed 3 bases, with 10 bases lying between them. The CDR3 sequence: CASSPQALYNEQFF. The CDR3 nucleotides read TGCGCCAGCAGCCCCCAGGCGCTCTACAATGAGCAGTTCTTC.

The chain links TRBV28 to TRBJ2-3; 8 bases fit TRBD2. This CDR3 comprises 14 residues. V was pared by 7 bases and J by 5 bases, with 8 bases of the junction left unmatched. Looked up from germline, CDR1 is MDHEN and CDR2 is SYDVKM. In DNA, the CDR3 is TGTGCCAGCATGGGTAGCGGGGTACTAGATACGCAGTATTTT. Residues: CASMGSGVLDTQYF. Looking up the rest from reference TRBV28 and TRBJ2-3 gives the full variable domain: DVKVTQSSRYLVKRTGEKVFLECVQDMDHENMFWYRQDPGLGLRLIYFSYDVKMKEKGDIPEGYSVSREKKERFSLILESASTNQTSMYLCASMGSGVLDTQYFGPGTRLTVL.